This entry describes one T cell receptor beta chain. Its specificity is unknown. TCRdb's table, derived via immunoSEQ multiplex PCR, lists solely in-frame clones and lacks some. Counted here are about 320,000 clones, roughly 92% occurring once; the ten biggest clones make up 4.5% to 7%. This sample was taken from a study of brain T cells in children with intractable seizures. Study observations and caveats: Absence of clones before surgery may stem from lower sequencing depth. Patients' HCMV serostatus was unknown; virus specificity rests on CDR3 similarity alone.

Time point reported: blood from clinic visit 5 months post-surgery; TSC patient then seizure free. The sequenced cases were selected for having the highest brain T cell transcript signatures. Pre-surgery treatment included at least one anti-epileptic drug. The V and J ends lost 5 bases and 3 bases, in that order; junction bases with no gene match: 7. The germline gives CDR1 SGHTA, CDR2 FQGNSA. CDR3 length: 15 amino acids. The chain recombines TRBV7-2 with TRBJ2-3, with 8 bases matching TRBD2. The source of this sequence is a boy younger than two with tuberous sclerosis and intractable seizures. The material sequenced was peripheral blood, taken approximately 5 months after surgery. Here the CDR3 DNA reads TGTGCCAGCAGCACAAGCGGGGGCGGTACAGATACGCAGTATTTT. Residues: CASSTSGGGTDTQYF. The full variable domain, rest sourced from reference TRBV7-2 and TRBJ2-3, is GAGVSQSPSNKVTEKGKDVELRCDPISGHTALYWYRQSLGQGLEFLIYFQGNSAPDKSGLPSDRFSAERTGGSVSTLTIQRTQQEDSAVYLCASSTSGGGTDTQYFGPGTRLTVL.